This T cell receptor beta chain was profiled in a study of shared clonotypes between healthy human individuals (dated by TCRdb to about 2020). Looking at the study overall: The cohort comprised a couple of women and a few men aged 18 to 49 years. For each donor, CD4 naive and CD4 memory were each run on three plates, CD8 naive on two plates, and CD8 memory on one plate. To estimate repertoire size and how much clonotype sharing occurs between individuals, the study deeply sequenced the blood TCR repertoires of several healthy adults. Different laboratories and diverse techniques were used to prepare libraries and sequence TCR repertoires, to increase sequencing depth and limit assay-specific biases. Between about 0.8 and 8.9 billion PBMCs per donor were obtained by leukapheresis. What the work shows at the level of the full study, not this receptor alone: Even with the large sequencing depth, rarefaction of the sorted-subset datasets indicated that sequencing was incomplete. About 4.5% of naive CD4, around 4% of naive CD8, about 2.5% of memory CD4, and less than 0.45% of memory CD8 clonotypes were shared across a few donors. Estimated clonotype richness was generally larger for naive than for memory subsets. Because the study included only a small number of donors, the genetic and exposure-history diversity represented was limited. Pairwise subsampling led to the expectation that sequencing depth would affect the degree of clonotype sharing among donors. Only blood was sampled, and tissue TCR repertoires likely differ from those in blood. Higher generation probabilities were observed for clonotypes shared by all four sorted-subset donors than for non-shared clonotypes.

CD8 naive samples consisted of CD45RO-negative cells that were positively selected for CCR7, yielding a CD45RA+CCR7+ population without TemRA cells. Donors were healthy HIV-negative adults with no recently reported acute infections or vaccinations. Only Caucasian adults living in Nashville, Tennessee, USA were represented among the donors. Blood was collected by leukapheresis, and PBMCs were isolated by Ficoll-Histopaque density gradient centrifugation and then cryopreserved in liquid nitrogen vapor phase. Analytical flow cytometry was used to check the purity and quantity of each magnetically sorted T cell population. From each sorted fraction, genomic DNA was isolated and quantified by UV absorbance on a Nanodrop 2000c. Using the deep immunoSEQ assay, TCR CDR3 regions were amplified from genomic DNA by multiplex PCR. Extracted genomic DNA from each cell subset was distributed evenly across all wells of several immunoSEQ 96-well plates, and each plate was treated as a replicate. For sorted subsets, approximately 200 ng of genomic DNA, equivalent to some 33,000 T cell genomes, went into each replicate PCR. Purified libraries were measured with a Qubit 3.0 fluorometer, size-checked on a Bioanalyzer 2100, and measured again with the KAPA Library Quantification kit. Every immunoSEQ 96-well plate was sequenced on a separate single-read 150-cycle Illumina NextSeq 550 flow cell. Processing in the source paper ran as follows. Because only junctional sequences without quality scores were contained in the immunoSEQ output, filtering matching that applied to full-length reads could not be performed. Sequences were annotated with PyIR, a Python wrapper for IgBLAST v1.9, and V/J genes and CDR3 were assigned using IMGT germline references. Reads with weak V/J assignments (E-value above 1e-6), missing CDR3, stop codons, out-of-frame junctions, or ambiguous translated residues were removed. A V3J clonotype was defined by an identical inferred V gene, J gene, and CDR3 amino acid sequence. The percentage overlap between two repertoires was calculated by dividing the number of shared unique clonotypes by the size of the smaller repertoire. Three approaches were used to assess repertoire richness: RTK rarefaction, the Chao1 estimator, and Recon v2.1 estimates of unobserved clonotypes. OLGA was used to compute generation probabilities for all TCRbeta clonotypes that the gDNA method yielded from a few donors. TCRdb's version of the immuneACCESS table is confined to in-frame rearrangements and falls short of the full clone set. An unresolved V gene accounts for under half of the shortfall where checked; the remainder is of unknown origin. V, J and clone size are those of that table, while D and trimming were read from the DNA. The sample table records around 2,000,000 clones; approximately 95% of these occur just once. The ten biggest clones cover 1% to 1.5% of the sample.

This clone has only a few counts. No antigen is known for it. One base away there is no much larger clone; base qualities are not given. Measured from the cysteine to the phenylalanine, the CDR3 is 15 residues long. The retained sequence is limited to the CDR3, 45 bases, with the frame set at the first base. CDR1 and CDR2, looked up from the germline V gene (reference sequence), are LNHDA and SQIVND. V and J lose 5 bases and 3 bases, and a span of 13 bases separates them. The specimen sequenced was naive CD8+ T cells sorted from blood. The label giving this sample's cell subset or site can be read as: CD45RA+CCR7+. The sequence joins TRBV19 to TRBJ2-2; the D call could be TRBD1 or TRBD2, with each sharing 5 bases. The source is a man in his late teens or twenties in good health. The CDR3 here reads CASSPRGWDTGELFF. The sequence in DNA is TGTGCCAGTAGTCCCCGGGGCTGGGACACCGGGGAGCTGTTTTTT.